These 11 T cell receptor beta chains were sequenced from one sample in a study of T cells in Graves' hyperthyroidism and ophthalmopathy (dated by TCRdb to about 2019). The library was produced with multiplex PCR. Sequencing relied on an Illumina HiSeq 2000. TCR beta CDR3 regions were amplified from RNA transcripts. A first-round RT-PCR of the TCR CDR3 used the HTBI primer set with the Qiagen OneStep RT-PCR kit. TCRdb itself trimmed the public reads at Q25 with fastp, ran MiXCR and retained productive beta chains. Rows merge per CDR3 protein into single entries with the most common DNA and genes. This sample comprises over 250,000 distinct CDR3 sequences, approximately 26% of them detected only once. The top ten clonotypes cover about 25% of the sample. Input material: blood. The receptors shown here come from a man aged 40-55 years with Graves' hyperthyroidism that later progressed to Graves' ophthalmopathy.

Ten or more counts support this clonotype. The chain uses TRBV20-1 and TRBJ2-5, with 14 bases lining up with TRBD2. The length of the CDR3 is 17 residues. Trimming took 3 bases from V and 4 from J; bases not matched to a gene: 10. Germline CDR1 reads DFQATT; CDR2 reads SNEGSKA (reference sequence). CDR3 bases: TGCAGTGCTAGCTTGGGACTAGCGGGAGAGTCAGGAGAGACCCAGTACTTC. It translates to CSASLGLAGESGETQYF.

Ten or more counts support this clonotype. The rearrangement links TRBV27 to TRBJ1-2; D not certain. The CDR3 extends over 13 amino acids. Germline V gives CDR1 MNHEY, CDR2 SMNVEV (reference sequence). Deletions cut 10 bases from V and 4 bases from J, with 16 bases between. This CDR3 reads CATRELSGYGYTF. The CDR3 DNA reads TGTGCCACCCGGGAGTTATCGGGCTATGGCTACACCTTC.

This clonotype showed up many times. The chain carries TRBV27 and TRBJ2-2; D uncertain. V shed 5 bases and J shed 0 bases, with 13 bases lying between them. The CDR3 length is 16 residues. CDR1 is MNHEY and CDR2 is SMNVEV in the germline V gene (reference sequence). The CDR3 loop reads CASSTPLRTNTGELFF. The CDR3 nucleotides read TGTGCCAGCAGTACCCCTCTGCGGACGAACACCGGGGAGCTGTTTTTT.

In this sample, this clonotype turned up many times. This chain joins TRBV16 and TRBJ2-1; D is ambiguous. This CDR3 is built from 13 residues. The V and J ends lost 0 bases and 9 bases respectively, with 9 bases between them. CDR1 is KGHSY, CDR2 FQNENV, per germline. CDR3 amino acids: CASSQSANGEQFF. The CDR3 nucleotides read TGTGCCAGCAGCCAATCAGCTAATGGTGAGCAGTTCTTC.

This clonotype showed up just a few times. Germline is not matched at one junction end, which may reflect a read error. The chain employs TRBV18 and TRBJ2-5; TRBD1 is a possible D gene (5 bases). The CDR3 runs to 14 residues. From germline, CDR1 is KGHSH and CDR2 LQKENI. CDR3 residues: CASSPSRAQEIQYF. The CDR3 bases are TGTGCCAGCTCACCAAGCAGGGCCCAAGAGATCCAGTACTTC.

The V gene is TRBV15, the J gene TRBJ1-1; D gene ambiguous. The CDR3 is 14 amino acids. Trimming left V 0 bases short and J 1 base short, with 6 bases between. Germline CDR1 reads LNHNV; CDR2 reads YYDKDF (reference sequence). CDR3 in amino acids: CATSRDQENTEAFF. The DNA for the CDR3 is TGTGCCACCAGCAGAGATCAAGAGAACACTGAAGCTTTCTTT.

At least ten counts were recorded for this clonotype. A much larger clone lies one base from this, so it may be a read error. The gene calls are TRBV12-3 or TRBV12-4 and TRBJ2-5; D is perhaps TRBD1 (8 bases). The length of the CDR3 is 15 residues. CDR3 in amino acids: CAGRTGGGFQETQYF. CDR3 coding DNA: TGTGCCGGCAGAACAGGGGGAGGGTTTCAAGAGACCCAGTACTTC.

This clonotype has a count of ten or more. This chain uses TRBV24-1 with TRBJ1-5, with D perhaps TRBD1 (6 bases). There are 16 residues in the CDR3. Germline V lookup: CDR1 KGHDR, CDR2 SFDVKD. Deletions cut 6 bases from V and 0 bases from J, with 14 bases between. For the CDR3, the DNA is TGTGCCACCAGTAGGGGAGGGGGTAATAGCAATCAGCCCCAGCATTTT. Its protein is CATSRGGGNSNQPQHF.

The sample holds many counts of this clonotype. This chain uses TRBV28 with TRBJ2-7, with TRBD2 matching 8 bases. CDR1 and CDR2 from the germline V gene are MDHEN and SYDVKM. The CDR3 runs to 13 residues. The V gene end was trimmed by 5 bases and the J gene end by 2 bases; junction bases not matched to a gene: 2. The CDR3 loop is CASSVGRAYEQYF. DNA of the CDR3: TGTGCCAGCAGTGTCGGGAGGGCCTACGAGCAGTACTTC.

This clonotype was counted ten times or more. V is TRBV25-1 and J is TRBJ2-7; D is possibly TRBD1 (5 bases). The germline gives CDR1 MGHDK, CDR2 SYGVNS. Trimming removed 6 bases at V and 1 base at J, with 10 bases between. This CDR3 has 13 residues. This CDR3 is CASRLAGSYEQYF. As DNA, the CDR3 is TGTGCCAGCAGATTGGCAGGGTCCTACGAGCAGTACTTC.

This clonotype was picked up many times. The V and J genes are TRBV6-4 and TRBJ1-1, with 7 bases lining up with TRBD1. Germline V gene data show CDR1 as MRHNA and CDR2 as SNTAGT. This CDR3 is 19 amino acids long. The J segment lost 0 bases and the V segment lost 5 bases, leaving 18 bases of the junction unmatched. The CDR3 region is CASSNPPGTVHRMNTEAFF. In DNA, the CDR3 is TGTGCCAGCAGTAACCCACCCGGGACAGTACACAGAATGAACACTGAAGCTTTCTTT.